Below are 20 T cell receptor beta chains sequenced from a single sample in a study. TCRdb itself ran the RT-PCR reads through MiXCR, one entry per CDR3 protein. The table includes about 680,000 distinct CDR3 sequences, approximately 15% detected once. The sample comprised memory CD4+ T cells from blood. The receptor set was obtained from a female donor in good health, serving as a healthy control.

The rearrangement uses TRBV12-3 or TRBV12-4 and TRBJ2-5; tentative D call: TRBD2 (6 bases). This CDR3 comprises 14 residues. Trimming shortened V by 7 bases and J by 5 bases, and 17 bases separated the two germline ends. CDR3 in DNA: TGTGCCAGCACCATAAGTGGGGGGTCGGAGACCCAGTACTTC. It translates to CASTISGGSETQYF.

This chain links TRBV5-1 with TRBJ2-2; D is ambiguous. CDR1 and CDR2 from the germline V gene are SGHRS and YFSETQ. This CDR3 comprises 15 residues. V lost 3 bases and J 1 base, leaving 10 bases between the germline ends. The CDR3 region is CASSSPALNTGELFF. The CDR3 DNA reads TGCGCCAGCAGCTCGCCGGCCCTGAACACCGGGGAGCTGTTTTTT.

The chain couples TRBV5-1 to TRBJ2-2; D gene uncertain. Trimming pared 7 bases from V and 2 bases from J, leaving 6 bases between. The CDR3 totals 12 residues. Per the germline V gene, CDR1 is SGHRS and CDR2 is YFSETQ. CDR3 DNA: TGCGCCAGCGTCAAAAACACCGGGGAGCTGTTTTTT. As protein: CASVKNTGELFF.

This clonotype was counted between two and nine times. V usage is TRBV5-6 and J usage is TRBJ1-6, with 9 bases fitting TRBD1. The trim removed 1 base at V and 6 bases at J, leaving 5 bases unmatched. The germline CDR1 and CDR2 sequences are SGHDT and YYEEEE. The CDR3 is 16 amino acids. This chain's CDR3 is CASSLWDRAANSPLHF. The CDR3 DNA is TGTGCCAGCAGCTTGTGGGACAGGGCTGCTAATTCACCCCTCCACTTT.

This sequence joins TRBV20-1 and TRBJ2-7, with no clear D. CDR3 size: 10 residues. Trimming shortened V by 4 bases and J by 3 bases, and 4 bases separated the two germline ends. The V gene's germline CDR1 is DFQATT and CDR2 SNEGSKA (reference sequence). CDR3 DNA sequence: TGCAGTGCTACTTACTACGAGCAGTACTTC. Protein product: CSATYYEQYF.

At least ten counts were recorded for this clonotype. This chain joins TRBV28 and TRBJ2-1, with 13 bases aligning to TRBD2. The CDR3 covers 16 residues. Germline V CDR1 and CDR2: MDHEN, SYDVKM. The J segment lost 2 bases and the V segment lost 5 bases, leaving 3 bases of the junction unmatched. DNA of the CDR3: TGTGCCAGCAGTCCTGGACTAGCGGGAGCCTACAATGAGCAGTTCTTC. Translating gives CASSPGLAGAYNEQFF.

This clonotype has a handful of counts. The V and J genes are TRBV11-2 and TRBJ2-7; perhaps TRBD1 as D (6 bases). The V end lost 5 bases, the J end lost 6 bases, and 17 bases lay between the germline ends. Germline V gives CDR1 SGHAT, CDR2 FQNNGV. CDR3 size: 14 residues. The CDR3 nucleotides read TGTGCCAGCAGCACCATCGGACAGCTAACCGAGCAGTACTTC. Translation: CASSTIGQLTEQYF.

This clonotype came up a few times. CDR3 sequence (DNA): TGCAGTGCTAGAGAGGGGATCTACAATGAGCAGTTCTTC. It yields the protein CSAREGIYNEQFF. This chain joins TRBV20-1 and TRBJ2-1; D gene unclear. The germline V and J ends were trimmed by 0 bases and 3 bases, with 6 bases remaining between them. Looked up from germline, CDR1 is DFQATT and CDR2 is SNEGSKA (reference sequence). The CDR3 is 13 residues long.

This clonotype has more than one count but fewer than ten. This chain uses TRBV28 with TRBJ2-3, with 8 bases fitting TRBD2. Germline V gene data show CDR1 as MDHEN and CDR2 as SYDVKM. Germline trimming cut 4 bases from V and 1 base from J; bases unmatched to any gene: 7. The CDR3 is made up of 16 amino acids. CDR3 protein: CASSSPWRGGTDTQYF. The CDR3 DNA reads as TGTGCCAGCAGTTCCCCTTGGCGGGGGGGCACAGATACGCAGTATTTT.

The rearrangement uses TRBV11-2 and TRBJ2-1; no clear D gene. Trimming pared 6 bases from V and 8 bases from J, leaving 11 bases between. The CDR3 consists of 12 residues. Germline assignment: CDR1 SGHAT and CDR2 FQNNGV. CDR3 amino acids: CASSLNSYEQFF. As DNA, the CDR3 is TGTGCCAGCAGTCTAAACAGCTATGAGCAGTTCTTC. Full variable domain (rest looked up from reference TRBV11-2 and TRBJ2-1): EAGVAQSPRYKIIEKRQSVAFWCNPISGHATLYWYQQILGQGPKLLIQFQNNGVVDDSQLPKDRFSAERLKGVDSTLKIQPAKLEDSAVYLCASSLNSYEQFFGPGTRLTVL.

The chain uses TRBV18 and TRBJ1-1, with D possibly TRBD1 on 5 matching bases. The CDR3 has 16 residues. Trimming pared 8 bases from V and 1 base from J, leaving 20 bases between. Germline V lookup: CDR1 KGHSH, CDR2 LQKENI. CDR3 sequence: CASADQHGTGNTEAFF. DNA for the CDR3: TGTGCCAGCGCCGACCAACACGGGACGGGGAACACTGAAGCTTTCTTT.

This clonotype turned up a few times. The chain couples TRBV5-6 to TRBJ2-3, with D perhaps assigned TRBD1 or TRBD2 (5 bases each). Trimming left V 4 bases short and J 7 bases short, with 19 bases between. Germline V lookup: CDR1 SGHDT, CDR2 YYEEEE. The CDR3 loop spans 15 amino acids. This CDR3 is CASSLLTGTPNTQYF. DNA of the CDR3: TGTGCCAGCAGCCTTTTAACCGGGACCCCTAATACGCAGTATTTT.

V gene TRBV6-2 or TRBV6-3 combines with J gene TRBJ2-1; TRBD2 agrees at 10 bases. J gave up 10 bases and V 3 bases, and 12 bases lay outside the gene matches. The CDR3 is 16 amino acids. CDR1 is MNHEY, CDR2 SVGEGT, per germline. CDR3 amino acids: CASSYSSGRAGREQFF. CDR3 sequence (DNA): TGTGCCAGCAGTTATTCGAGCGGGAGGGCCGGGCGCGAGCAGTTCTTC.

There are many counts of this clonotype. The gene calls are TRBV7-9 and TRBJ1-2, with a possible D match to TRBD1 (5 bases). The CDR3 length is 13 residues. Trimming shortened V by 3 bases and J by 5 bases, and 10 bases separated the two germline ends. CDR1 and CDR2 (germline): SEHNR, FQNEAQ (reference sequence). The CDR3 nucleotides are TGTGCCAGCAGCTTCAGGGATGAATATGGCTACACCTTC. Translating it yields CASSFRDEYGYTF.

This clonotype was seen only a few times. The V call is TRBV15, the J call TRBJ2-1, with D maybe TRBD1 (6 bases). The CDR3 spans 16 residues. Germline CDR1 is LNHNV and CDR2 is YYDKDF (reference sequence). With 1 base removed from V and 0 bases from J, the gap between germline ends came to 10 bases. CDR3 in DNA: TGTGCCACCAGCAGAGCGGGACACCCCTCCTACAATGAGCAGTTCTTC. Translating gives CATSRAGHPSYNEQFF.

This chain uses TRBV7-2 with TRBJ2-7; TRBD2 matches 13 bases. Trimming at V came to 5 bases and at J to 7 bases, leaving 11 bases not matched to a gene. Per germline, CDR1 SGHTA and CDR2 FQGNSA. There are 16 residues in the CDR3. The CDR3 DNA follows: TGTGCCAGCAGCCCCCGGACTAGCGGGAGAATGAGAGAGCAGTACTTC. Protein: CASSPRTSGRMREQYF.

The genes are TRBV30 and TRBJ1-4; 7 nucleotides agree with TRBD1. V lost 3 bases and J lost 7; bases outside the gene matches: 5. From germline, CDR1 is GTSNPN and CDR2 SVGIG (reference sequence). The CDR3 loop spans 13 amino acids. The CDR3 is CAWSSQGSEKLFF. The CDR3 DNA is TGTGCCTGGAGCTCACAGGGGAGTGAAAAACTGTTTTTT.

This sequence joins TRBV5-1 and TRBJ2-7, with D tentatively TRBD1 (5 bases). The germline V and J ends were trimmed by 5 bases and 6 bases, with 15 bases remaining between them. The germline V gene has CDR1 SGHRS and CDR2 YFSETQ. The CDR3 spans 13 residues. The chain's CDR3 is CASRMSRDGEQYF. The DNA for the CDR3 is TGCGCCAGCAGGATGAGCAGGGATGGCGAGCAGTACTTC.

This clonotype was recorded many times. CDR3 sequence (DNA): TGCAGTGCTAGATTCCCTGGGGCCGATGAGCAGTACTTC. This codes for CSARFPGADEQYF. The chain is built from TRBV20-1 and TRBJ2-7; TRBD1 might be the D (5 bases). Between the trimmed V and J ends, which lost 2 bases and 7 bases, there was a span of 15 bases. CDR3 length: 13 amino acids. The germline CDR1 and CDR2 sequences are DFQATT and SNEGSKA (reference sequence).

In its sample, this clonotype was seen a few times. The chain couples TRBV7-8 to TRBJ1-1, with TRBD1 as a possible D gene (5 bases). CDR3 length equals 14 residues. Trimming pared 5 bases from V and 2 bases from J, leaving 12 bases between. From germline, CDR1 is SGHVS and CDR2 FQNEAQ. The chain's CDR3 is CASSLTAPNTEAFF. DNA of the CDR3: TGTGCCAGCAGCCTGACAGCCCCAAACACTGAAGCTTTCTTT.